This T cell receptor (beta chain) was documented in a study of tumor-infiltrating lymphocytes in primary liver carcinoma listed by TCRdb under 2017. Some background on the complete study: Surgical resection was performed in China between late 2015 and 2016 on a few patients with histopathologically diagnosed primary liver carcinoma. A total of some 35 specimens from 5 patients went through TCRbeta repertoire sequencing, namely 25 tumor regions, 5 adjacent noncancerous liver tissues and 5 peripheral blood samples. TCRbeta repertoire sequencing, expression microarrays and whole-exome sequencing were combined in the study across five regions of each liver tumor, with adjacent normal tissue and blood also included. Each sample produced roughly 3.65 to 7.13 million productive TCRbeta reads, and read depth showed no significant difference between tissue types. The five patients, three men and two women aged 30 to 69 years, had hepatocellular carcinoma (four) or combined HCC and intrahepatic cholangiocarcinoma (one). The five patients had tumors of stage T1-T3 N0M0, with maximum diameters ranging from roughly 4 to 11 cm. Repertoires from technical replicates were highly reproducible, with mean shared-clone rates about 0.91 and correlation coefficients above 0.95. Beyond this particular receptor, the publication reports: Only a few patients were included in the study, and the authors note that the findings should be validated in a larger study. Because only the TCR beta chain was sequenced and unpaired alpha chains were not captured, true repertoire diversity is likely underestimated. The top 250 clones made up a significantly larger repertoire fraction in tumors than in blood (p = 0.039). Pairs of tumor regions showed greater repertoire overlap (mean about 36%) than tumor-adjacent pairs (about 17%) or tumor-blood pairs (roughly 14%), which is consistent with antigen-driven expansion. Because the samples were bulk and unsorted, CD4+ and CD8+ T cell repertoires could not be compared.

A constant-region primer and ProtoScript II reverse transcriptase were used to reverse-transcribe TCRbeta-specific cDNA from roughly 0.5 ug total RNA. Construction of the TCRbeta libraries relied on three nested rounds of multiplex PCR, following a slightly modified ARM-PCR procedure. Each of the first two PCR rounds ran for about 11 cycles using multiplex TRBV1-TRBV30 forward primers together with a Cbeta reverse primer. Sample barcodes and Illumina adapters were added in a final 25-cycle PCR using Deep VentR polymerase. Before sequencing, amplicons of 200-500 bp were purified from gel using a QIAquick gel extraction kit. An Illumina HiSeq 2500 was used to sequence the TCRbeta amplicons with 250-bp paired-end reads. The published analysis was carried out like this. Reads were quality-trimmed with Trimmomatic v0.33, and paired reads were merged with FLASH v1.2.11 to recover full CDR3 sequences. MiGEC v1.2.1b assigned V, D and J germline segments to the rearranged TCRbeta sequences. Clonotype statistics, along with Shannon-Wiener diversity indices, were calculated using VDJtools v1.0.0. To cut down on sampling bias, every analysis after diversity analysis relied on just the 250 most abundant clonotypes from each sample. TCRdb reprocessed the public reads (quality trimming at Q25 with fastp, clone calling with MiXCR) and kept in-frame beta chains. Merged by CDR3 protein, the rows form single entries marked with the most common genes and DNA. TCRdb's processing, not the authors' own work, is the source of the V and J calls. The sample table lists over 250,000 distinct CDR3 sequences, around three fifths of them with a count of one. The leading ten clones occupy over 15% of the sample.

RNA from unsorted whole blood was extracted with TRIzol reagent, and germline DNA was obtained with the DNeasy Blood & Tissue kit. Patients had chronic HBV infection and were treatment-naive at sampling. Before surgery, approximately 4 milliliters of peripheral blood were collected into K2EDTA tubes. From cysteine to phenylalanine, the CDR3 is 17 amino acids long. The only DNA kept is the CDR3, 51 bases in frame from the first base. Reading the germline V gene gives CDR1 MNHEY and CDR2 SVGAGI. Germline trimming: 4 bases from V, 4 bases from J; junction bases outside gene matches: 15. A remark on this clonotype: Its target antigen remains unknown. Base qualities are not at hand, and no much larger clone is one base apart.

This sequence originates from a woman aged 25 to 39 with primary liver carcinoma and hepatitis B virus infection. The sequence joins TRBV6-5 to TRBJ2-5; a stretch of 7 junction bases matches TRBD2. Sequenced input: peripheral blood. The DNA reads as follows: TGTGCCAGCAGTTCGACGAGGCTAACGGGAGGAGGAGAGACCCAGTACTTC. Its amino acids are CASSSTRLTGGGETQYF.